Listed below are T cell receptor beta chains from one sample, sequenced in a study of OX40 agonist ivuxolimab in advanced cancers. Profiled with immunoSEQ multiplex PCR; TCRdb holds only in-frame clones, not every one. Among some 20,000 clones listed, about 65% were seen once. Specimen: CD4+ or CD8+ T cells sorted from blood, collected in a trial of the OX40 agonist ivuxolimab. The receptors stem from an adult with an advanced solid tumor such as melanoma, head and neck, liver or kidney cancer. CDR3s include the opening cysteine and the closing phenylalanine or tryptophan. Each record gives: J gene, clone size, V gene, CDR3 protein. A clone size is listed for some rows: how often the clone was seen (once, few, many), or a class if it is expanded.

j_call: TRBJ1-1; clone_size: NA; v_call: TRBV2; cdr3_aa: CASRDREAFF
j_call: TRBJ1-5; clone_size: NA; v_call: TRBV10-1; cdr3_aa: CASIGPDRGRDRNQPQHF
j_call: TRBJ1-4; clone_size: NA; v_call: TRBV7-8; cdr3_aa: CASSLLNRDSEKLFF
j_call: TRBJ1-1; clone_size: NA; v_call: TRBV12-5; cdr3_aa: CASGLGAGTEAFF
j_call: TRBJ2-2; clone_size: NA; v_call: TRBV27; cdr3_aa: CASLKGAGTGELFF
j_call: TRBJ2-5; clone_size: NA; v_call: TRBV5-4; cdr3_aa: CASSLAARSQETQYF
j_call: TRBJ1-5; clone_size: NA; v_call: TRBV5-8; cdr3_aa: CASSLARESNQPQHF
j_call: TRBJ2-7; clone_size: few; v_call: TRBV7-2; cdr3_aa: CASSEDRTHSYEQYF
j_call: TRBJ2-2; clone_size: NA; v_call: TRBV9; cdr3_aa: CASSVGSGELFF
j_call: TRBJ2-7; clone_size: NA; v_call: TRBV29-1; cdr3_aa: CSVVGDNTNYEQYF
j_call: TRBJ2-1; clone_size: NA; v_call: TRBV5-1; cdr3_aa: CASSLATTYNEQFF
j_call: TRBJ2-6; clone_size: few; v_call: TRBV4-1; cdr3_aa: CASSDSGARSGANVLTF
j_call: TRBJ2-5; clone_size: once; v_call: TRBV13; cdr3_aa: CASSPRRAYQETQYF
j_call: TRBJ2-7; clone_size: NA; v_call: TRBV28; cdr3_aa: CASSLPETGQEIYEQYF
j_call: TRBJ1-5; clone_size: NA; v_call: TRBV9; cdr3_aa: CASSLGDRGPYSNQPQHF
j_call: TRBJ2-6; clone_size: NA; v_call: TRBV28; cdr3_aa: CASSLGLAGGGASGNVLTF
j_call: TRBJ1-5; clone_size: NA; v_call: TRBV9; cdr3_aa: CASSVGFPNQPQHF
j_call: TRBJ2-2; clone_size: NA; v_call: TRBV19; cdr3_aa: CASSLTSTGELFF
j_call: TRBJ2-2; clone_size: NA; v_call: TRBV19; cdr3_aa: CASISWRQGDTNTGELFF
j_call: TRBJ2-5; clone_size: few; v_call: TRBV19; cdr3_aa: CASSIGVFQETQYF
j_call: TRBJ2-5; clone_size: NA; v_call: TRBV7-9; cdr3_aa: CASSSLTARTQYF
j_call: TRBJ2-2; clone_size: NA; v_call: TRBV5-4; cdr3_aa: CASRIGSELFF
j_call: TRBJ2-3; clone_size: NA; v_call: TRBV18; cdr3_aa: CASSPGGTLEGKLNTDTQYF
j_call: TRBJ2-7; clone_size: NA; v_call: TRBV27; cdr3_aa: CASSPRTGHYEQYF
j_call: TRBJ2-7; clone_size: medium-sized; v_call: TRBV10-3; cdr3_aa: CAISDAGETYEQYF
j_call: TRBJ2-6; clone_size: NA; v_call: TRBV11-2; cdr3_aa: CASSHSLQGATGANVLTF
j_call: TRBJ1-1; clone_size: NA; v_call: TRBV5-4; cdr3_aa: CASTYTSGKAFF
j_call: TRBJ2-7; clone_size: NA; v_call: TRBV11-2; cdr3_aa: CASSLRPDEQYF
j_call: TRBJ2-7; clone_size: NA; v_call: TRBV4-1; cdr3_aa: CASSYQTGAPYEQYF
j_call: TRBJ1-3; clone_size: NA; v_call: TRBV28; cdr3_aa: CASSTTTSSGNTIYF
j_call: TRBJ1-4; clone_size: NA; v_call: TRBV28; cdr3_aa: CASSFKGINEKLFF
j_call: TRBJ1-3; clone_size: NA; v_call: TRBV6-5; cdr3_aa: CASSYRGPGNTIYF
j_call: TRBJ2-5; clone_size: NA; v_call: TRBV7-7; cdr3_aa: CASSEGLAPSETQYF
j_call: TRBJ1-1; clone_size: medium-sized; v_call: TRBV9; cdr3_aa: CASSVEGFGGESQTF
j_call: TRBJ2-7; clone_size: NA; v_call: TRBV7-8; cdr3_aa: CASSPFRGQGYEQYF
j_call: TRBJ2-7; clone_size: NA; v_call: TRBV9; cdr3_aa: CASSVDLSYEQYF
j_call: TRBJ1-2; clone_size: few; v_call: TRBV5-1; cdr3_aa: CASSLGYRSQTSNYGYTF
j_call: TRBJ2-7; clone_size: NA; v_call: TRBV10-3; cdr3_aa: CAIKPGQGGEQYF
j_call: TRBJ2-5; clone_size: NA; v_call: TRBV7-9; cdr3_aa: CASSANSGQGQETQYF
j_call: TRBJ2-5; clone_size: NA; v_call: TRBV28; cdr3_aa: CASSFLGGETQYF
j_call: TRBJ2-7; clone_size: NA; v_call: TRBV25-1; cdr3_aa: CASSEYPREQYF
j_call: TRBJ2-7; clone_size: NA; v_call: TRBV27; cdr3_aa: CASSMSRNRGYEQYF
j_call: TRBJ2-7; clone_size: NA; v_call: TRBV19; cdr3_aa: CASSARQGVLDEQYF
j_call: TRBJ2-7; clone_size: NA; v_call: TRBV5-1; cdr3_aa: CASSGRQGAVMGEQYF
j_call: TRBJ2-7; clone_size: few; v_call: TRBV10-3; cdr3_aa: CAIRDRDYHYEQYF